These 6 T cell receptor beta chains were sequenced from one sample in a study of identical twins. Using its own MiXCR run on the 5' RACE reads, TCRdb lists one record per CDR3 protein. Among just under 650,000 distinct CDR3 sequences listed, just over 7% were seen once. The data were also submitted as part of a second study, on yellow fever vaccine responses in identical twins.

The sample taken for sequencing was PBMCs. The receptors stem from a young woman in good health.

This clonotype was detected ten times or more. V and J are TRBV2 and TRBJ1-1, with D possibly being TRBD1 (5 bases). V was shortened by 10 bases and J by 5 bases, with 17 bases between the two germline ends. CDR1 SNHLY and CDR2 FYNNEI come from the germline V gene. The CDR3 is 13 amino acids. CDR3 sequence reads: CATTAGRRTEAFF. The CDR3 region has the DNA TGTGCCACCACGGCAGGGAGAAGAACTGAAGCTTTCTTT.

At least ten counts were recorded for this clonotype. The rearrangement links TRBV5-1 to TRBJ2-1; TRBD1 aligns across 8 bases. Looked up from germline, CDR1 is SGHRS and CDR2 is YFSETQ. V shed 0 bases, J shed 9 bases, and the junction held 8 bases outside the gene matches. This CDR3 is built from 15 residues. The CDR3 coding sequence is TGCGCCAGCAGCTTGGAAGGGACAGGAATCGTTGAGCAGTTCTTC. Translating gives CASSLEGTGIVEQFF. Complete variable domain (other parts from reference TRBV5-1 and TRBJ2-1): KAGVTQTPRYLIKTRGQQVTLSCSPISGHRSVSWYQQTPGQGLQFLFEYFSETQRNKGNFPGRFSGRQFSNSRSEMNVSTLELGDSALYLCASSLEGTGIVEQFFGPGTRLTVL.

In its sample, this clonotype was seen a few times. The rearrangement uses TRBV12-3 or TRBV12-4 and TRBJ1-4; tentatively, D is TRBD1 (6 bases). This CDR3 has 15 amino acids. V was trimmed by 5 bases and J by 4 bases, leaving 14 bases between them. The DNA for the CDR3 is TGTGCCAGCAGTACCGGGACATTTAGTAATGAAAAACTGTTTTTT. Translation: CASSTGTFSNEKLFF.

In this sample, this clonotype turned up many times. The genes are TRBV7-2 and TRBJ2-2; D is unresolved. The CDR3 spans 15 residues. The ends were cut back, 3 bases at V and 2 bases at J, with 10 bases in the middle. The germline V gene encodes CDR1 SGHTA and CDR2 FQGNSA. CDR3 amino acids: CASSFLLRNTGELFF. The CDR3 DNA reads TGTGCCAGCAGCTTCCTACTAAGAAACACCGGGGAGCTGTTTTTT.

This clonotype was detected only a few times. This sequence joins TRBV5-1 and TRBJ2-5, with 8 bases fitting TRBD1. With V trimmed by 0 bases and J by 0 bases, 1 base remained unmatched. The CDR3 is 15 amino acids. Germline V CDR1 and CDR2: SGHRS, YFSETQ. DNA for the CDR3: TGCGCCAGCAGCTTGGCGGACAGGGACCAAGAGACCCAGTACTTC. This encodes CASSLADRDQETQYF.

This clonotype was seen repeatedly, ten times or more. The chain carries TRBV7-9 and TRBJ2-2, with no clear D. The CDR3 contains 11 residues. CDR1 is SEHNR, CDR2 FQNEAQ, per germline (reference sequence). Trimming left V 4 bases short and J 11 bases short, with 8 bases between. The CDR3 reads CASSYGIELFF. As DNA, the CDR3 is TGTGCCAGCAGCTACGGTATCGAGCTGTTTTTT.